This TCR beta chain was observed in a study of blood T cell repertoires in COVID-19 (dated by TCRdb to about 2020). Regarding the study in general: Samples covering the acute and convalescent phases of COVID-19 were provided by collaborators in the United States, Italy and Spain. The prospective study material was composed of cDNA or gDNA derived from T cells, B-cell-depleted T cells, or PBMCs. Subjects who had been exposed to COVID-19, were actively infected with it, or had recovered from it provided the deeply sampled blood TCRbeta repertoires that made up the dataset. The repertoires were released in a freely available public database intended as a resource for research on the immune response to SARS-CoV-2. Samples were obtained from the ongoing ImmuneRACE study (first 160 participants) and from 1,254 subjects provided by 6 global collaborators. A de-identified subject ID, COVID-19 status, age in years and sex were almost always included in the sample metadata. Where HLA class I and class II types were available, the types were taken from metadata supplied by the sample provider, not from assay-based typing. General findings and caveats noted by the study authors: The quantity of clinical and demographic metadata differed by source and by participant and was supplied without curation.

The collaborating institutions used their own protocols to collect whole blood in K2EDTA tubes. For TCRbeta analysis, collaborators shipped samples as frozen whole blood, isolated PBMCs, or DNA extracted from either of those sample types. According to the germline V gene, CDR1 reads MNHNS and CDR2 reads SASEGT. The CDR3 spans 15 residues, from the cysteine through the phenylalanine. Of the read, only the CDR3 DNA is kept; its 45 bases are in frame from base 1. The germline V end is reduced by 5 bases and the J end by 0 bases; junction bases left unmatched: 3. As for this clone: The antigen it binds to is not known. Qualities for individual bases were not recorded, and no much larger clone is one base off.

The immunoSEQ Assay, a bias-controlled multiplex PCR, was used to amplify TCRbeta CDR3 regions from genomic DNA. The published analysis was carried out like this. Within the assay, amplification of reference gene primers was used to estimate how many nucleated cells each sample contained. Sequence reads were collapsed and filtered to measure the absolute abundance of every unique TCRbeta CDR3 rearrangement. Productive Simpson clonality was computed per sample as the square root of Simpson's diversity index over productive rearrangements. Drawn from immuneACCESS, this table holds only the in-frame rearrangements with V and J called that TCRdb kept. Clones are partly lost; checked studies trace under half to an unresolved V gene and leave the rest unexplained. That table supplies the V and J calls and clone size; D and trimming were determined from the DNA. The sample yields 200,000 to 250,000 clones; roughly 80% were counted once. 4.5% to 7% of the sample belongs to the ten largest clones.

The chain employs TRBV6-1 and TRBJ2-1; 8 central nucleotides agree with TRBD2. The sequence came from a woman in her sixties or seventies with acute or convalescent COVID-19. Sequenced material: peripheral blood. The DNA sequence follows: TGTGCCAGCAGTCGCGGGGGGATCTCCTACAATGAGCAGTTCTTC. This encodes CASSRGGISYNEQFF.